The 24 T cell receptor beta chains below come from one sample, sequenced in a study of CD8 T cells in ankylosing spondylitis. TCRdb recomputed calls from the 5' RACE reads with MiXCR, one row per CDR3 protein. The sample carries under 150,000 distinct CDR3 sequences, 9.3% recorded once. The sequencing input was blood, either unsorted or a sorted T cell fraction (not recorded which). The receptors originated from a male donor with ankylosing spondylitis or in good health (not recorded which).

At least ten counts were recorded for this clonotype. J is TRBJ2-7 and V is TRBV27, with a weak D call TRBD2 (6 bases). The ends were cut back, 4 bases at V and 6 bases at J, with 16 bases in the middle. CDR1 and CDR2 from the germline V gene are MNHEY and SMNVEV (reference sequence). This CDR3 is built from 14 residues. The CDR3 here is CASSSGLAIGEQYF. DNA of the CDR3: TGTGCCAGCAGTTCGGGACTCGCGATTGGCGAGCAGTACTTC.

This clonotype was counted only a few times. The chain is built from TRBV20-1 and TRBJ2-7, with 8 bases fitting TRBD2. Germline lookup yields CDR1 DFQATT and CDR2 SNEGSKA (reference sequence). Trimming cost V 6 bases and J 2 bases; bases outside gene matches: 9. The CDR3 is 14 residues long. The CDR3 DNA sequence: TGCAGTGCCTATTCCGGGACTAGAGCCTACGAGCAGTACTTC. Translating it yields CSAYSGTRAYEQYF.

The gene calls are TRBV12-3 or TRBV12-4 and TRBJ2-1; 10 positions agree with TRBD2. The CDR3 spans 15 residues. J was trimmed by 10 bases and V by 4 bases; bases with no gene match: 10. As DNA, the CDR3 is TGTGCCAGCAGTTCGGCTAGCGGGAGAGTGTTAGAGCAGTTCTTC. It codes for CASSSASGRVLEQFF.

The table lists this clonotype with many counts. The CDR3 DNA reads as TGCAGTGCTGTGGGACAGGCCTACGAGCAGTACTTC. Its protein product is CSAVGQAYEQYF. This chain links TRBV20-1 with TRBJ2-7; 8 bases agree with TRBD1. V gave up 5 bases and J gave up 2 bases; unmatched junction bases: 2. This CDR3 comprises 12 residues. The germline V gene encodes CDR1 DFQATT and CDR2 SNEGSKA (reference sequence).

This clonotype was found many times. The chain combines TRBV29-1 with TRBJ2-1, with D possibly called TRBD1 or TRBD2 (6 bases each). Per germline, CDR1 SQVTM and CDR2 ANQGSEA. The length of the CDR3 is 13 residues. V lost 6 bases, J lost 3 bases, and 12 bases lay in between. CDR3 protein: CSVWGRDYNEQFF. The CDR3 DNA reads TGCAGCGTCTGGGGGCGGGACTACAATGAGCAGTTCTTC.

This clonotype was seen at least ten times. CDR3 nucleotide sequence: TGCGCCAGCAGGCACCACAGGGATTCTAATGAAAAACTGTTTTTT. It codes for CASRHHRDSNEKLFF. The V and J genes are TRBV5-1 and TRBJ1-4, with a tentative D call TRBD1 (6 bases). This CDR3 comprises 15 residues. Germline loops: CDR1 SGHRS, CDR2 YFSETQ. V lost 5 bases, J lost 3 bases, and 14 bases lay in between.

CDR3 protein: CASSMVAGGFGDEQFF. The CDR3 DNA sequence: TGTGCCAGCAGTATGGTAGCGGGAGGATTCGGGGATGAGCAGTTCTTC. The chain joins TRBV27 to TRBJ2-1, with 10 nucleotides matching TRBD2. The CDR3 length is 16 residues. CDR1 is MNHEY and CDR2 is SMNVEV in the germline V gene (reference sequence). Germline trimming cut 5 bases from V and 8 bases from J; bases unmatched to any gene: 12.

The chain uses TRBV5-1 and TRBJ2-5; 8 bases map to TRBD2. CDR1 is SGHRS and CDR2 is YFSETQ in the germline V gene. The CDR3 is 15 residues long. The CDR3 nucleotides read TGCGCTTGTCGACCGGGGGGGGGTCCCCAAGAGACCCAGTACTTC. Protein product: CACRPGGGPQETQYF. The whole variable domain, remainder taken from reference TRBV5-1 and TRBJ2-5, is KAGVTQTPRYLIKTRGQQVTLSCSPISGHRSVSWYQQTPGQGLQFLFEYFSETQRNKGNFPGRFSGRQFSNSRSEMNVSTLELGDSALYLCACRPGGGPQETQYFGPGTRLLVL.

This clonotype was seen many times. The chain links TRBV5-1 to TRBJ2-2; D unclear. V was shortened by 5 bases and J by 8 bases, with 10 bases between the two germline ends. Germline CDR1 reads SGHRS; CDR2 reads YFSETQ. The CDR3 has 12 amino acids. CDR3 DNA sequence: TGCGCCAGCAGACGTACATCGGGGGAGCTGTTTTTT. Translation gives CASRRTSGELFF.

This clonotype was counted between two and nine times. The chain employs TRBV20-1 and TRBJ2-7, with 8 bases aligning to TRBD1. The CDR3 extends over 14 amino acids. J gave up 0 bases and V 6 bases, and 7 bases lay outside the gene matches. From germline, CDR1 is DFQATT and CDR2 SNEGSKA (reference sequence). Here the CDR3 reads CSATTGALSYEQYF. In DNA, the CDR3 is TGCAGTGCGACGACAGGGGCACTCTCCTACGAGCAGTACTTC.

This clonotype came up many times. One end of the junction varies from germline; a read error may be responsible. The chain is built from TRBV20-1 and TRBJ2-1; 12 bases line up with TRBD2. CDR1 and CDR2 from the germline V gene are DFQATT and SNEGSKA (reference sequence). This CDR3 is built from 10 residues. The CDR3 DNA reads TGCAGTGCTACTAGCGGGAGGGCCTACTTC. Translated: CSATSGRAYF.

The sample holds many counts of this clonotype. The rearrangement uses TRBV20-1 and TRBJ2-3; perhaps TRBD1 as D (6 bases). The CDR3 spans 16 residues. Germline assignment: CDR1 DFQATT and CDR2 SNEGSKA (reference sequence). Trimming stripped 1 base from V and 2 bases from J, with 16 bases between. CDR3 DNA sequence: TGCAGTGCTAGAGGGATCGCAGGGGCAATCACAGATACGCAGTATTTT. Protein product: CSARGIAGAITDTQYF.

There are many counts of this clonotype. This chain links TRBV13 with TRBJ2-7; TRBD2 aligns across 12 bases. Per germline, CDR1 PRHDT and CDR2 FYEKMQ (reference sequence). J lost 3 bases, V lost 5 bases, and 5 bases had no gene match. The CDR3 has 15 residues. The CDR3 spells CASSPGLAGFYEQYF. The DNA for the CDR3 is TGTGCCAGCAGCCCCGGACTAGCGGGATTCTACGAGCAGTACTTC.

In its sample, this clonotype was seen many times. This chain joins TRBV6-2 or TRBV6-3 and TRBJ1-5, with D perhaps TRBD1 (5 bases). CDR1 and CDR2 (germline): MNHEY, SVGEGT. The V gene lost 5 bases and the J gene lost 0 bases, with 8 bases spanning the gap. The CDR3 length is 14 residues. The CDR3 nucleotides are TGTGCCAGCAGTCGCGACAGTAGCAATCAGCCCCAGCATTTT. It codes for CASSRDSSNQPQHF.

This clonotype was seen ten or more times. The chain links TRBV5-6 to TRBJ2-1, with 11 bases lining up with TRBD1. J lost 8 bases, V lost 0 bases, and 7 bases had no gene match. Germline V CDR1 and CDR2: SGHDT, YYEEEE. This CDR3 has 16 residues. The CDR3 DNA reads TGTGCCAGCAGCTTGGGGGTTGGACAGGGGGCGCATGAGCAGTTCTTC. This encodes CASSLGVGQGAHEQFF.

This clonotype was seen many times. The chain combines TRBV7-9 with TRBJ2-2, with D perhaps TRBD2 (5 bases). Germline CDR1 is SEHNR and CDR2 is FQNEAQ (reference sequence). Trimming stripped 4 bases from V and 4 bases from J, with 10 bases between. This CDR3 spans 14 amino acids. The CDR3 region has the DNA TGTGCCAGCAGCTGGCTAGCCCTCACCGGGGAGCTGTTTTTT. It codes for CASSWLALTGELFF.

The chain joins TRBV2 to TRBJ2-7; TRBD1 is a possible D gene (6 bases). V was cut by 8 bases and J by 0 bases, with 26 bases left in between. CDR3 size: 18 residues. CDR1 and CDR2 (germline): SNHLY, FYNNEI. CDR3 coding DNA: TGTGCCAGCTGCTCACGACAGGCCGGAGGATACAGCTCCTACGAGCAGTACTTC. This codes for CASCSRQAGGYSSYEQYF.

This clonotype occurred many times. The CDR3 protein is CAISDGARETQYF. Written as DNA, the CDR3 is TGTGCCATCAGTGATGGGGCGAGGGAGACCCAGTACTTC. The chain employs TRBV10-3 and TRBJ2-5; possible D gene TRBD1, 5 bases. Germline CDR1 and CDR2: ENHRY and SYGVKD. The length of the CDR3 is 13 residues. V was cut by 3 bases and J by 5 bases, with 10 bases left in between.

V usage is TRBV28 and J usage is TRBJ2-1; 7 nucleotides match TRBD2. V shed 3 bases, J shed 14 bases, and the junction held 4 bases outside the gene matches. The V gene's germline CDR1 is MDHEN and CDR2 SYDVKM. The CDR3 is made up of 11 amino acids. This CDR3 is CASSFRTREFF. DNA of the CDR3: TGTGCCAGCAGTTTTCGGACTAGGGAGTTCTTC.

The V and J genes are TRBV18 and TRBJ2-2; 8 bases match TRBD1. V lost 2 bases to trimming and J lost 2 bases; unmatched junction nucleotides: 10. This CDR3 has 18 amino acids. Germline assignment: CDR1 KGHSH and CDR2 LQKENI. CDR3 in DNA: TGTGCCAGCTCACCAAGTAAGACGACAGGGGTTAACACCGGGGAGCTGTTTTTT. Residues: CASSPSKTTGVNTGELFF.

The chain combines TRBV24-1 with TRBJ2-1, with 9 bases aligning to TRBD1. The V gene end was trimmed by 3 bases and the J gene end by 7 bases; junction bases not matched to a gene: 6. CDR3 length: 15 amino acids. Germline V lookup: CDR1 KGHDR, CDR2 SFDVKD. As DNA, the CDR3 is TGTGCCACCAGTGATCAGGGGACAGGGTGGAATGAGCAGTTCTTC. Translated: CATSDQGTGWNEQFF.

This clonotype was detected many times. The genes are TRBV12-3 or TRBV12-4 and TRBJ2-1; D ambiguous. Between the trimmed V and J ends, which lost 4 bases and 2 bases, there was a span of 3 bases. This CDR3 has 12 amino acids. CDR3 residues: CASSSTYNEQFF. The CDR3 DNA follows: TGTGCCAGCAGTTCGACCTACAATGAGCAGTTCTTC.

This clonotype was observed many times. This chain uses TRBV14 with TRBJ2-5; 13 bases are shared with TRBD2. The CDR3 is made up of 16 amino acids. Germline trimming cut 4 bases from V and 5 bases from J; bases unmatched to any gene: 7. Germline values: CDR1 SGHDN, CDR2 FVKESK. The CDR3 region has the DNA TGTGCCAGCAGCCGCCCCGGACTAGCGGGAGATGAGACCCAGTACTTC. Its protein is CASSRPGLAGDETQYF.

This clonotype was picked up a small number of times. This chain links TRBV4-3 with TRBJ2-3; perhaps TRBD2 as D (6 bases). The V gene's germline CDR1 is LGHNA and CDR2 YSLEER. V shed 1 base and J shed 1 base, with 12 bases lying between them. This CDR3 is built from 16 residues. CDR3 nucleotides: TGCGCCAGCAGCCAAGGTTTGGGACTCGGCACAGATACGCAGTATTTT. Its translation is CASSQGLGLGTDTQYF.